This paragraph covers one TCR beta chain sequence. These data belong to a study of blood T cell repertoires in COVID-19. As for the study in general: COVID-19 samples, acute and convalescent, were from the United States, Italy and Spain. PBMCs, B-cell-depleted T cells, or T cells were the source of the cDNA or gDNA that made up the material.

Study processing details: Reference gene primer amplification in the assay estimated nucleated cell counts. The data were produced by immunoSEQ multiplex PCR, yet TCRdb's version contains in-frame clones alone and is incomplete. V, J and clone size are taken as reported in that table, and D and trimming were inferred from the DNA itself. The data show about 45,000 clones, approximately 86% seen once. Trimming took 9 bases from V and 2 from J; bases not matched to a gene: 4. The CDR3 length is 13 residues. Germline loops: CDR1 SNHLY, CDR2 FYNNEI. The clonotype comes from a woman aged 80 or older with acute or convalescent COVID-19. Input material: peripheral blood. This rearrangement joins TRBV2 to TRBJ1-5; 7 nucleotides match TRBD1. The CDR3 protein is CASDRAGNQPQHF. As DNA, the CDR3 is TGTGCCAGTGACAGGGCGGGCAATCAGCCCCAGCATTTT.